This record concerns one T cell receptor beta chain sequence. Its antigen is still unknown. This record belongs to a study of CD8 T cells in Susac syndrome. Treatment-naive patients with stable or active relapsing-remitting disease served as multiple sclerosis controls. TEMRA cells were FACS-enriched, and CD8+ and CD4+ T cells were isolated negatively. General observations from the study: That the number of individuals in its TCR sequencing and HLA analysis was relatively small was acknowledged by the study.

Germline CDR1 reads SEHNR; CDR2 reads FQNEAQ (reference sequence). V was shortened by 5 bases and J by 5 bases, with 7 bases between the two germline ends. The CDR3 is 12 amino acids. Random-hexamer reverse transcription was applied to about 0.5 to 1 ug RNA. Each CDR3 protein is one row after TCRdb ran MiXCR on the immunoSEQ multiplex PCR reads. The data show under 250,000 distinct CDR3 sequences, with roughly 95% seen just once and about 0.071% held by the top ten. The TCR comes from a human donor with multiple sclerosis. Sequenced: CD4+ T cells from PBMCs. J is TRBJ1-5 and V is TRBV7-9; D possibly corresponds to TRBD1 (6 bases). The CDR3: CASSRQDQPQHF. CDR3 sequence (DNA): TGTGCCAGCAGCCGACAGGATCAGCCCCAGCATTTT.